Listed below are T cell receptor beta chains from one sample, sequenced in a study of cytomegalovirus exposure and HLA in healthy donors. The protocol was immunoSEQ multiplex PCR, while the TCRdb copy is restricted to in-frame clones and leaves out a portion. The sample has about 160,000 clones, over 75% seen once. Sample: PBMCs. These receptors were collected from a woman aged 25-40 years in good health and CMV-seronegative. Each CDR3 is given with its conserved first and last residue. A D gene is named only where the DNA matches it firmly. Rows may omit the clone size; those that give it use once, few, many or a size class.

>TRBV7-9|TRBJ1-1|NA|NA
TGTGCCAGCAGCGACCTAACGGGGGGGCAATTCGACACTGAAGCTTTCTTT
CASSDLTGGQFDTEAFF
>TRBV19|TRBJ2-1|TRBD2|few
TGTGCCAGTAGTATTGGGGGAGGGTCGGGTGAGCAGTTCTTC
CASSIGGGSGEQFF
>TRBV14|TRBJ2-6|NA|NA
NA
CASSQVPGQGTFGANVLTF
>TRBV28|TRBJ1-6|NA|NA
TGTGCCAGCAGCCCCCCGGCGGGGGCCTCCTATAATTCACCCCTCCACTTT
CASSPPAGASYNSPLHF
>TRBV14|TRBJ2-3|NA|NA
TGTGCCAGCAGCGGAGATCTAAGGGATACGCAGTATTTT
CASSGDLRDTQYF
>TRBV7-9|TRBJ2-1|TRBD2|NA
TGTGCCAGCAGCTTAGGGGCGGGGGGAAGCTCCTACAATGAGCAGTTCTTC
CASSLGAGGSSYNEQFF
>TRBV19|TRBJ1-2|NA|once
TGTGCCAGTAGTATTGCGGCAGGGAACATCCTCTATGGCTACACCTTC
CASSIAAGNILYGYTF
>TRBV7-9|TRBJ1-1|NA|NA
TGTGCCAGCAGCTTAGCGGCCCCTGAAGCTTTCTTT
CASSLAAPEAFF
>TRBV27|TRBJ1-2|TRBD1|NA
TGTGCCAGCAGTCGGGACAGGGGGCCGGCTAACTATGGCTACACCTTC
CASSRDRGPANYGYTF
>TRBV27|TRBJ2-4|TRBD1|NA
TGTGCCAGCAGAGACAGGGGACTAGCCAAAAACATTCAGTACTTC
CASRDRGLAKNIQYF
>TRBV5-4|TRBJ1-3|NA|few
TGTGCCAGCAGCTTGGCGGGATCTGGAAACACCATATATTTT
CASSLAGSGNTIYF
>TRBV27|TRBJ1-3|NA|NA
TGTGCCAGCCAGACTATTAGCTCTGGAAACACCATATATTTT
CASQTISSGNTIYF
>TRBV6-1|TRBJ1-2|NA|NA
TGTGCCAGCAGTTTAGTTAATGGCTACACCTTC
CASSLVNGYTF
>TRBV7-2|TRBJ1-2|NA|few
TGTGCCAGCAGCTTAGGAGGGAGCTATGGCTACACCTTC
CASSLGGSYGYTF
>TRBV19|TRBJ2-1|TRBD2|NA
TGTGCCAGTAGTATTTCACCCGGACTAGCGATATATGAGCAGTTCTTC
CASSISPGLAIYEQFF
>TRBV6-6|TRBJ2-1|NA|NA
TGTGCCAGCACCCAGAACAATGAGCAGTTCTTC
CASTQNNEQFF
>TRBV7-9|TRBJ2-7|TRBD1|NA
TGTGCCAGCAGCGCACAGGGGAGCCTCTCCTACGAGCAGTACTTC
CASSAQGSLSYEQYF
>TRBV5-1|TRBJ1-1|NA|NA
TGCGCCAGCAGCCCCGACAGTGCAGGGTTGGGAGCTTTCTTT
CASSPDSAGLGAFF
>TRBV5-4|TRBJ2-3|NA|NA
TGTGCCAGCAGCCCTGTAAGCACAGATACGCAGTATTTT
CASSPVSTDTQYF
>TRBV2|TRBJ2-5|NA|few
TGTGCCAGCAGTCCTAGGGAGACCCAGTACTTC
CASSPRETQYF
>TRBV9|TRBJ1-3|NA|NA
TGTGCCAGCAGCGTGGGCAGTTCTGGAAACACCATATATTTT
CASSVGSSGNTIYF
>TRBV7-9|TRBJ1-1|NA|NA
TGTGCCAGCGGTAGAGGGGGACCCGAAGCTTTCTTT
CASGRGGPEAFF
>TRBV27|TRBJ1-4|NA|NA
TGTGCCAGCAGTCGTGACCCGGGGGGTGAAAAACTGTTTTTT
CASSRDPGGEKLFF
>TRBV15|TRBJ1-2|TRBD1|NA
TGTGCCACCAGCAGAGATCCGACAGGGGGCCTGTATGGCTACACCTTC
CATSRDPTGGLYGYTF
>TRBV28|TRBJ1-2|TRBD1|NA
TGTGCCAGCAGTTGGCAGCAGGGGGGCTATGGCTACACCTTC
CASSWQQGGYGYTF
>TRBV5-1|TRBJ1-4|TRBD1|few
TGCGCCAGCAGCGGAACAGGGGAAACTAATGAAAAACTGTTTTTT
CASSGTGETNEKLFF
>TRBV7-8|TRBJ2-3|NA|few
TGTGCCAGCAGGGCAGGGGATACGCAGTATTTT
CASRAGDTQYF
>TRBV7-9|TRBJ2-1|TRBD2|few
TGTGCCAGCAGCCCTCTAGCGGGGGGGACTTCCTACAATGAGCAGTTCTTC
CASSPLAGGTSYNEQFF
>TRBV7-2|TRBJ1-1|TRBD1|NA
TGTGCCAGCAGCACTCAGGGGGGCACTGAAGCTTTCTTT
CASSTQGGTEAFF
>TRBV5-5|TRBJ1-5|NA|NA
TGTGCCAGCAGCTTGATCGGGGGAGACCAGCCCCAGCATTTT
CASSLIGGDQPQHF
>TRBV4-1|TRBJ2-7|TRBD2|NA
TGCGCCAGCAGTCTAGGGACTAGCGGGGTTTACTACGAGCAGTACTTC
CASSLGTSGVYYEQYF
>TRBV5-1|TRBJ2-3|TRBD2|NA
TGCGCCAGCAGCGGGGGGGAACGCACAGATACGCAGTATTTT
CASSGGERTDTQYF
>TRBV27|TRBJ2-5|TRBD1|NA
TGTGCCAGCATGGTACAGGGGGGCCAAGGGACCCAGTACTTC
CASMVQGGQGTQYF
>TRBV4-1|TRBJ2-7|NA|NA
TGCGCCAGCAGCTTCGGAACAGGGTCCACCTACGAGCAGTACTTC
CASSFGTGSTYEQYF
>TRBV7-3|TRBJ1-1|TRBD1|NA
TGTGCCAGCAGCTCGACAGGACAGGGGTTGGCTTTCTTT
CASSSTGQGLAFF
>TRBV29-1|TRBJ2-1|NA|NA
TGCAGCGTTGAGGGGGGACAGTTTTACAATGAGCAGTTCTTC
CSVEGGQFYNEQFF
>TRBV7-2|TRBJ2-7|NA|NA
TGTGCCAGCAGCTTAGGGGCAACCTACGAGCAGTACTTC
CASSLGATYEQYF
>TRBV6-1|TRBJ2-1|NA|NA
TGTGCCAGCAGTGAAATCGGTGCCGCCTACAATGAGCAGTTCTTC
CASSEIGAAYNEQFF
>TRBV4-2|TRBJ2-5|NA|NA
TGTGCCAGCAGCCAAGACCTTCTAGCGAAAGAGACCCAGTACTTC
CASSQDLLAKETQYF
>TRBV9|TRBJ2-7|NA|NA
TGTGCCAGCAGCGTGGGGGCGGCAAAGGGCTCCTACGAGCAGTACTTC
CASSVGAAKGSYEQYF
>TRBV28|TRBJ1-5|TRBD1|NA
TGTGCCAGCACCCAGATGGAGGGACAGGGCAGCAATCAGCCCCAGCATTTT
CASTQMEGQGSNQPQHF
>TRBV27|TRBJ2-7|NA|NA
TGTGCCAGCAGTTTAGGCCTAGGCTACGAGCAGTACTTC
CASSLGLGYEQYF
>TRBV14|TRBJ1-2|TRBD1|NA
TGTGCCAGCAGCCTCGGGACAGGCCTTTATGGCTACACCTTC
CASSLGTGLYGYTF
>TRBV2|TRBJ1-2|NA|NA
TGTGCCAGCAGTGAAGCGCGGGGGGGTCGGTCTAACTATGGCTACACCTTC
CASSEARGGRSNYGYTF
>TRBV28|TRBJ1-1|NA|NA
TGTGCCAGCAGCCCTTTACCAGCAAGGAGGGACACTGAAGCTTTCTTT
CASSPLPARRDTEAFF
>TRBV2|TRBJ1-5|TRBD1|NA
TGTGCCAGCAGTGAACAGGGGGCGCACAATCAGCCCCAGCATTTT
CASSEQGAHNQPQHF
>TRBV5-1|TRBJ1-2|TRBD1|NA
TGCGCCAGCAGCCCCCGGACAGGGACTAACTATGGCTACACCTTC
CASSPRTGTNYGYTF
>TRBV27|TRBJ1-1|NA|NA
TGTGCCAGCAGTTTAGCCAGGGCGGACACTGAAGCTTTCTTT
CASSLARADTEAFF
>TRBV6-6|TRBJ1-1|NA|NA
TGTGCCAGCACCCGGGGGGTGGGGAACACTGAAGCTTTCTTT
CASTRGVGNTEAFF
>TRBV5-4|TRBJ1-4|NA|few
TGTGCCAGCAGCTTGATGGGAGGGACTAATGAAAAACTGTTTTTT
CASSLMGGTNEKLFF
>TRBV6-1|TRBJ2-2|NA|NA
TGTGCCGGATCCCCGAGGGGGGGCGGAACCGGGGAGCTGTTTTTT
CAGSPRGGGTGELFF
>TRBV6-6|TRBJ1-2|TRBD1|NA
TGTGCCAGCAGTTCAGGGGGCTCTAACTATGGCTACACCTTC
CASSSGGSNYGYTF